This T cell receptor (beta chain) derives from a study of T cell repertoires in aging, cancer and after chemotherapy. Study results and limitations: These repertoire data do not allow conclusions about immunological memory after chemotherapy. Untreated cancer patients had significantly lower blood TCR diversity than age-matched healthy donors. In each cancer cohort, median generation probability increased across chemotherapy, suggesting thymic output rebounded.

Amplification of TCR beta used genomic DNA extracted from peripheral blood. A mixed TRB-A/B primer pool amplified rearranged TRB by multiplex touch-down PCR. TCRdb ran MiXCR on the multiplex PCR reads and lists one entry per CDR3 protein. In the table there are 1,500 to 2,000 distinct CDR3 sequences, 55% of which are singletons. V dropped 8 bases and J dropped 8 bases, with 18 bases sitting between them. The CDR3 extends over 14 amino acids. Germline V CDR1 and CDR2: MDHEN, SYDVKM. Notes on this clonotype: No antigen is known for it.

The TCR was taken from a human donor with a solid tumor. The chain combines TRBV28 with TRBJ2-2, with D perhaps matching TRBD2 (5 bases). The sequencing input was blood. CDR3 in DNA: TGTGCCAGCGCGGTAAACCTAGCTGTGGGGGAGCTGTTTTTT. Translation gives CASAVNLAVGELFF. The whole variable domain, remainder taken from reference TRBV28 and TRBJ2-2, is DVKVTQSSRYLVKRTGEKVFLECVQDMDHENMFWYRQDPGLGLRLIYFSYDVKMKEKGDIPEGYSVSREKKERFSLILESASTNQTSMYLCASAVNLAVGELFFGEGSRLTVL.